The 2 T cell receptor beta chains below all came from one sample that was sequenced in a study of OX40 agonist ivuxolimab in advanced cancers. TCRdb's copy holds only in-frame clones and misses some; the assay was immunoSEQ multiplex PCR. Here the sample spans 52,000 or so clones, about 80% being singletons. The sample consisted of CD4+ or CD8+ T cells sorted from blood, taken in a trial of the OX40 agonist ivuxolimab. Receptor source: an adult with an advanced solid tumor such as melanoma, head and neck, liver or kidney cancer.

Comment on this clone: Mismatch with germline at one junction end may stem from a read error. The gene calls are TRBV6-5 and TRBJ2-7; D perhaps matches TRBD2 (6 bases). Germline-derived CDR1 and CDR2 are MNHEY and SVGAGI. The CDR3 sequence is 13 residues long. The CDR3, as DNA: TGTGCCAGCAGTCTCCGGGGGTCCTCCGAGCAGTACTTC. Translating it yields CASSLRGSSEQYF.

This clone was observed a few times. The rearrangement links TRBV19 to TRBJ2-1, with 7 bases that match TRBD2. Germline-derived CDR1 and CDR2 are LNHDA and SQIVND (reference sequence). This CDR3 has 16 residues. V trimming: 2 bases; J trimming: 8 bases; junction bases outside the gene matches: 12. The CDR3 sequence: CASSISYNGGIYEQFF. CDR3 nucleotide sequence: TGTGCCAGTAGTATATCGTATAACGGGGGGATCTATGAGCAGTTCTTC.